This T cell receptor beta chain was captured in a study of neurological immune-mediated disorders. Volunteers attending a blood bank in Maryland, USA, served as healthy controls. Unsorted libraries were prepared from 2 million PBMCs that had been stored at -80 C. Study observations and caveats: HTLV-1-associated myelopathy had the most TCR clonal expansion, whereas multiple sclerosis had the least (lower than in healthy controls).

The cDNA was produced through 5'RACE with 10-nucleotide random UMIs. TCRdb re-analysed the 5' RACE reads in MiXCR, keeping a single row per CDR3 protein. The sample gives 25,000 to 30,000 distinct CDR3 sequences, around 12% of which show up once; 7.8% is in the top ten. Germline values: CDR1 SGHDN, CDR2 FVKESK. Trimming removed 4 bases from V and 4 bases from J, with 10 bases in between. The CDR3 contains 13 residues. This clonotype was seen many times. What it binds is unknown. Material for sequencing was PBMCs. The origin of this receptor is a man in his sixties in good health. The chain couples TRBV14 to TRBJ2-5, with TRBD2 as a possible D gene (6 bases). The CDR3 here is CASSRWRGETQYF. The CDR3 DNA sequence: TGTGCCAGCAGCCGCTGGAGGGGAGAGACCCAGTACTTC.